The clone carrying this T cell receptor beta chain turned up a few times. Antigen specificity is unknown. The CDR3 runs 13 residues. V shed 6 bases and J shed 3 bases, with 10 bases lying between them. The germline V gene encodes CDR1 ENHRY and CDR2 SYGVKD. The data were taken from a study of T cell responses to AZD1222 COVID-19 vaccine. Whole-study results and caveats: The sample set comprised mostly white British donors with more females, and clonal diversity was possibly underestimated. Baseline seropositivity occurred in only a handful of AZD1222 recipients. Reportedly, nearly half the spike-specific TCRs target unmutated variant regions. There were repertoire samples only from the period after the peak T cell response.

The protocol was immunoSEQ multiplex PCR, while the TCRdb copy is restricted to in-frame clones and leaves out a portion. The table shows some 79,000 clones, with 80% to 90% occurring only once. This sequence was found in an adult who received the AZD1222 COVID-19 vaccine. The chain recombines TRBV10-3 with TRBJ2-3, with D perhaps matching TRBD1 (5 bases). The specimen was peripheral blood, collected 28 days after the second AZD1222 dose. The CDR3 DNA reads TGTGCCATCAGGAGCAGGGAAACAGATACGCAGTATTTT. The encoded protein is CAIRSRETDTQYF.